Below, 14 T cell receptor beta chains from the same sample are listed, as sequenced in a study of blood T cell repertoires in COVID-19. TCRdb keeps only in-frame clones here, not all; method: immunoSEQ multiplex PCR. The sample has roughly 290,000 clones, 75% to 90% seen once. What was sequenced was PBMCs or T cells enriched from blood (not recorded which). The receptor set was obtained from a woman aged 40 to 50 who had recovered from COVID-19.

This clone is a singleton in its sample. The J gene is TRBJ2-3, the V gene TRBV29-1; D perhaps matches TRBD2 (7 bases). Germline V lookup: CDR1 SQVTM, CDR2 ANQGSEA. V lost 4 bases, J lost 4 bases, and 12 bases lay in between. This CDR3 has 13 amino acids. The CDR3 loop is CSVVGGPADTQYF. The CDR3 DNA is TGCAGCGTTGTGGGGGGGCCGGCAGATACGCAGTATTTT.

The chain uses TRBV6-5 and TRBJ1-1, with 7 positions matching TRBD1. This CDR3 comprises 14 residues. From germline, CDR1 is MNHEY and CDR2 SVGAGI. The ends lost 5 bases at V and 2 bases at J; junction bases unmatched: 5. The CDR3 region has the DNA TGTGCCAGCAGTCTCAGGGGGGAAAACACTGAAGCTTTCTTT. Amino acids: CASSLRGENTEAFF.

The V and J genes are TRBV6-5 and TRBJ1-5; TRBD1 aligns across 8 bases. J was trimmed by 7 bases and V by 4 bases; bases with no gene match: 0. CDR1 MNHEY and CDR2 SVGAGI come from the germline V gene. CDR3 length equals 12 residues. CDR3 in amino acids: CASSSGGQPQHF. CDR3 in DNA: TGTGCCAGCAGTTCAGGGGGCCAGCCCCAGCATTTT.

The rearrangement joins TRBV7-8 to TRBJ1-2; no firm D call. This CDR3 is 12 amino acids long. Trimming left V 5 bases short and J 6 bases short, with 10 bases between. Per the germline V gene, CDR1 is SGHVS and CDR2 is FQNEAQ. The CDR3 sequence is CASSTRTDGYTF. CDR3 DNA sequence: TGTGCCAGCAGCACGCGGACTGATGGCTACACCTTC.

This sequence joins TRBV2 and TRBJ1-3; no clear D. Trimming cost V 3 bases and J 0 bases, with 6 bases left between them. Germline lookup yields CDR1 SNHLY and CDR2 FYNNEI. This CDR3 comprises 14 residues. The CDR3 protein is CASSDTFSGNTIYF. The CDR3 coding sequence is TGTGCCAGCAGTGATACATTCTCTGGAAACACCATATATTTT.

This chain links TRBV5-1 with TRBJ1-1, with D unresolved. The CDR3 runs 16 residues. V was cut by 2 bases and J by 0 bases, with 14 bases left in between. Germline-derived CDR1 and CDR2 are SGHRS and YFSETQ. The CDR3 here is CASSFGGVPMNTEAFF. The CDR3 DNA reads TGCGCCAGCAGCTTTGGAGGAGTCCCGATGAACACTGAAGCTTTCTTT.

A note on this clone: An end of the junction does not agree with germline; a read error may underlie this. V and J are TRBV7-7 and TRBJ2-2; 7 bases align to TRBD1. From germline, CDR1 is SSHAT and CDR2 FNYEAQ (reference sequence). This CDR3 has 15 residues. CDR3 sequence: CASSMGQPNTGELFF. The CDR3 DNA is TGTGCTAGCAGCATGGGACAGCCGAACACCGGGGAGCTGTTTTTT.

This clone was counted a few times. This chain links TRBV14 with TRBJ2-7, with 7 positions matching TRBD1. The CDR3 loop spans 14 amino acids. V lost 4 bases, J lost 3 bases, and 6 bases stayed unmatched. CDR1 and CDR2 (germline): SGHDN, FVKESK. The CDR3 nucleotides read TGTGCCAGCAGCCCTATGGACAGGTTCTACGAGCAGTACTTC. Amino acid sequence: CASSPMDRFYEQYF.

This clone has just one count. J is TRBJ2-2 and V is TRBV5-1; 13 bases align to TRBD2. The CDR3 is 20 amino acids. The germline gives CDR1 SGHRS, CDR2 YFSETQ. The ends lost 4 bases at V and 4 bases at J; junction bases unmatched: 16. CDR3 sequence: CASSLTYASRTSGGTGELFF. The CDR3 region has the DNA TGCGCCAGCAGCCTAACATACGCTTCAAGGACTAGCGGGGGCACCGGGGAGCTGTTTTTT.

The rearrangement uses TRBV6-5 and TRBJ1-2; D might be TRBD1 (5 bases). Trimming cost V 4 bases and J 14 bases, with 14 bases left between them. CDR3 size: 11 residues. Germline CDR1 reads MNHEY; CDR2 reads SVGAGI. The DNA of the CDR3 is TGTGCCAGCAGTTTCCGACAGAAACCAACCTTC. Protein sequence: CASSFRQKPTF.

In the case of this clone: This same CDR3 is encoded by further DNA sequences in the sample. This sequence joins TRBV7-9 and TRBJ2-2; 9 nucleotides agree with TRBD2. After removal of 6 bases from V and 4 bases from J, the junction contained 6 bases not matched to a gene. Germline CDR1 and CDR2: SEHNR and FQNEAQ (reference sequence). This CDR3 spans 15 amino acids. CDR3 DNA: TGTGCCAGCAGTCTAGCGGGGAGGGGCACCGGGGAGCTGTTTTTT. Residues: CASSLAGRGTGELFF.

This rearrangement joins TRBV12-5 to TRBJ1-1, with TRBD1 as a possible D gene (6 bases). The CDR3 has 18 residues. Germline CDR1 and CDR2: LGHNT and FRNRAP. V was trimmed by 0 bases and J by 2 bases, leaving 19 bases between them. The CDR3 loop is CASGLVLGAGAKNTEAFF. CDR3 DNA: TGTGCTAGTGGTTTGGTACTGGGGGCAGGGGCAAAAAACACTGAAGCTTTCTTT.

The chain is built from TRBV2 and TRBJ1-1; the D gene is possibly TRBD1 (5 bases). This CDR3 is 14 amino acids long. Trimming removed 7 bases at V and 2 bases at J, with 14 bases between. Germline V gene sequence: CDR1 SNHLY, CDR2 FYNNEI. The CDR3 loop reads CASISQGSNTEAFF. CDR3 in DNA: TGTGCCAGCATCAGTCAGGGTAGCAACACTGAAGCTTTCTTT.

The chain couples TRBV4-1 to TRBJ1-5; D not resolved. The CDR3 consists of 14 residues. V was shortened by 0 bases and J by 7 bases, with 10 bases between the two germline ends. CDR1 and CDR2 from the germline V gene are MGHRA and YSYEKL. The CDR3 DNA is TGCGCCAGCAGCCAAGAGGAGAGTGCGCAGCCCCAGCATTTT. Amino acids: CASSQEESAQPQHF.